The 2 T cell receptor beta chains below all came from one sample that was sequenced in a study of radiation and T cells in renal cell carcinoma. The assay was immunoSEQ multiplex PCR, and TCRdb's table has in-frame clones only and misses some. This sample has 70,000 to 95,000 clones, with 82% found just once. Time point in this sample: baseline pretreatment blood. The treatment here: 15 Gy SBRT to primary tumor, nephrectomy 4 weeks later. Material: blood, obtained from a patient whose treatment included radiotherapy and nephrectomy. These receptors all come from a man aged 60-69 years with renal cell carcinoma.

This clone was picked up a small number of times. This chain joins TRBV15 and TRBJ2-3; possibly TRBD2 for D (6 bases). V lost 5 bases and J 5 bases, leaving 11 bases between the germline ends. The CDR3 consists of 13 residues. CDR1 is LNHNV and CDR2 is YYDKDF in the germline V gene (reference sequence). CDR3 loop: CATSAGPGDTQYF. CDR3 DNA sequence: TGTGCCACCAGCGCGGGACCGGGAGATACGCAGTATTTT.

This chain uses TRBV7-9 with TRBJ1-2, with D possibly TRBD1 on 5 matching bases. The CDR3 totals 14 residues. CDR1 SEHNR and CDR2 FQNEAQ come from the germline V gene (reference sequence). Between the trimmed V and J ends, which lost 4 bases and 5 bases, there was a span of 14 bases. The DNA of the CDR3 is TGTGCCAGCAGCTCCTACAGGTTACTGTATGGCTACACCTTC. Translating it yields CASSSYRLLYGYTF.